Listed below are T cell receptor beta chains from one sample, sequenced in a study of graft-versus-host responses after intestinal transplantation. The repertoire was sequenced with immunoSEQ multiplex PCR; TCRdb's copy has only in-frame clones and lacks some. The sample records about 120,000 clones, about 95% being singletons. These receptors have no known antigen. Specimen: unstimulated CD8+ T cells sorted from spleen or lymph node cells, collected before intestinal transplant. Every receptor here comes from a human donor who received an intestinal transplant. The CDR3 runs from the conserved cysteine through the conserved F or W. Each record gives: J gene, clone size, V gene, D gene, CDR3 DNA, CDR3 protein. The D gene is left open where the match is weak. The size of a clone is reported for some rows only, either as once, few or many, or as a class for expanded clones.

>TRBJ1-1|NA|TRBV7-2|NA
TGTGCCAGCAGCCTCGATTACAGGAGGAACACTGAAGCTTTCTTT
CASSLDYRRNTEAFF
>TRBJ2-1|NA|TRBV6-5|NA
TGTGCCAGCAGCAGGTGGGATGAGCAGTTCTTC
CASSRWDEQFF
>TRBJ2-2|NA|TRBV9|NA
TGTGCCAGCAGCCCGTTGCTTACCGGGGAGCTGTTTTTT
CASSPLLTGELFF
>TRBJ2-3|NA|TRBV6-1|NA
TGTGCCAGCAGTGAATATGTGTCAGGTGCAGATACGCAGTATTTT
CASSEYVSGADTQYF
>TRBJ2-2|NA|TRBV6-6|NA
TGTGCCAGCTCCCTCGGGATTCTGAACACCGGGGAGCTGTTTTTT
CASSLGILNTGELFF
>TRBJ2-2|NA|TRBV5-6|NA
TGTGCCAGCAGCTTTACTCCCGGGGAGCTGTTTTTT
CASSFTPGELFF
>TRBJ2-7|NA|TRBV28|NA
TGTGCCAGCAGTTCCGGACAGTACGAGCAGTACTTC
CASSSGQYEQYF
>TRBJ2-7|NA|TRBV5-1|NA
TGCGCCAGCAGCTACCTGATTGGGGGCAAAGACTCCTACGAGCAGTACTTC
CASSYLIGGKDSYEQYF
>TRBJ2-7|once|TRBV7-9|TRBD2
TGTGCCAGCAGTAAAGAACTAGCGGGAGGGTACGAGCAGTACTTC
CASSKELAGGYEQYF
>TRBJ2-1|NA|TRBV30|TRBD2
TGTGCCTGGAGTGCATCTAGCGGGAGGTACGGCTACAATGAGCAGTTCTTC
CAWSASSGRYGYNEQFF
>TRBJ2-1|NA|TRBV20-1|NA
TGCAGTGCTCGGCCCTACAATGAGCAGTTCTTC
CSARPYNEQFF
>TRBJ1-3|NA|TRBV4-1|NA
TGCGCCAGCAGCCAAGCGCCCGGGGTCAACACCATATATTTT
CASSQAPGVNTIYF
>TRBJ2-1|once|TRBV6-5|NA
TGTGCCAGCAGTCAGGCACCCTCCTACAATGAGCAGTTCTTC
CASSQAPSYNEQFF
>TRBJ1-3|NA|TRBV4-1|NA
TGCGCCAGCAGCCAAGTCAGGAGGGACTCTGGAAACACCATATATTTT
CASSQVRRDSGNTIYF
>TRBJ2-7|NA|TRBV5-1|NA
TGCGCCAGCAGCTTGGGGGTCGGGGGCTACGAGCAGTACTTC
CASSLGVGGYEQYF
>TRBJ2-7|NA|TRBV5-5|TRBD2
TGTGCCAGCATCGGACTAGCGGGAGTAGACGAGCAGTACTTC
CASIGLAGVDEQYF
>TRBJ1-5|NA|TRBV27|NA
TGTGCCAGCAGTTTGGGGCTGAATCAGCCCCAGCATTTT
CASSLGLNQPQHF
>TRBJ1-2|once|TRBV28|NA
TGTGCCAGCAGCCTACCAAGAGGGGTTGGCTACACCTTC
CASSLPRGVGYTF
>TRBJ2-5|NA|TRBV9|NA
TGTGCCAGCAGCCCGTCGACACGGGAGGAGACCCAGTACTTC
CASSPSTREETQYF
>TRBJ2-7|NA|TRBV7-9|NA
TGTGCCAGCACCCTAGCGTTTGGTCGCGAGCAGTACTTC
CASTLAFGREQYF
>TRBJ2-7|NA|TRBV9|NA
TGTGCCAGCAGCCCGGGAAATTACGAGCAGTACTTC
CASSPGNYEQYF
>TRBJ2-1|NA|TRBV18|NA
TGTGCCAGCTCACCACCCACGGATTACAATGAGCAGTTCTTC
CASSPPTDYNEQFF
>TRBJ2-7|NA|TRBV4-1|NA
TGCGCCAGCAGCCAAGATTCCACCCACTACGAGCAGTACTTC
CASSQDSTHYEQYF
>TRBJ2-7|once|TRBV5-5|NA
TGTGCCAGCAGCTTGGTAAAAGGACAGCCCGAGCAGTACTTC
CASSLVKGQPEQYF
>TRBJ1-1|NA|TRBV19|NA
TGTGCCAGTAGTATAGGTCATAACACTGAAGCTTTCTTT
CASSIGHNTEAFF
>TRBJ2-3|once|TRBV30|NA
TGTGCCTGGCAGGTCACAGATACGCAGTATTTT
CAWQVTDTQYF
>TRBJ1-1|few|TRBV6-4|NA
TGTGCCAGCAGTGAGGGGTCTGAAGCTTTCTTT
CASSEGSEAFF
>TRBJ1-1|NA|TRBV5-6|NA
TGTGCCAGCAGCTTGGATAGGAACACTGAAGCTTTCTTT
CASSLDRNTEAFF
>TRBJ2-7|NA|TRBV5-6|NA
TGTGCCAGCAGCACACAGACAGGACTGTACGAGCAGTACTTC
CASSTQTGLYEQYF
>TRBJ1-1|NA|TRBV4-1|NA
TGCGCCAGCAGCCAGGCGACAGGCGAAATGAACACTGAAGCTTTCTTT
CASSQATGEMNTEAFF
>TRBJ2-7|NA|TRBV4-2|NA
TGTGCCAGCAGCCTTCGTCAAGATCTATACGAGCAGTACTTC
CASSLRQDLYEQYF
>TRBJ2-5|NA|TRBV7-2|TRBD2
TGTGCCAGCAGCTTAGGGGACTACCCAACACCCCAAGAGACCCAGTACTTC
CASSLGDYPTPQETQYF
>TRBJ2-4|once|TRBV28|NA
TGTGCCAGCAGTTCCGCAAACATTCAGTACTTC
CASSSANIQYF
>TRBJ2-3|NA|TRBV5-4|NA
TGTGCCAGCAGCTCGGAGACTCCAAATACGCAGTATTTT
CASSSETPNTQYF
>TRBJ2-3|NA|TRBV4-3|TRBD2
TGCGCCAGCAGCCAAGATGTGGTAGCGGGAGGCACAGATACGCAGTATTTT
CASSQDVVAGGTDTQYF
>TRBJ2-1|NA|TRBV29-1|TRBD2
TGCAGCGTCGTTCAACTAGCGGGAGACCATGAGCAGTTCTTC
CSVVQLAGDHEQFF
>TRBJ2-1|NA|TRBV5-6|NA
TGTGCCAGCAGCTTTATCTTCCGGGCTGATGAGCAGTTCTTC
CASSFIFRADEQFF
>TRBJ2-1|NA|TRBV2|NA
TGTACCAGCACTGACTTTGACGGTGAGCAGTTCTTC
CTSTDFDGEQFF
>TRBJ2-1|NA|TRBV30|TRBD1
TGTGCCTGGAGTGGTCCAGGGGGCGACAATAGAAATGAGCAGTTCTTC
CAWSGPGGDNRNEQFF
>TRBJ1-1|NA|TRBV9|NA
TGTGCCAGCAGCTCAAGTAGGGCCCAGGGACGGCACACTGAAGCTTTCTTT
CASSSSRAQGRHTEAFF
>TRBJ2-3|NA|TRBV5-6|TRBD2
TGTGCCAGCAGCCCGGGACTAGCGGGAGTAGTGGATACGCAGTATTTT
CASSPGLAGVVDTQYF
>TRBJ2-1|NA|TRBV7-9|TRBD1
TGTGCCAGCAGTCAGGGACAGGGGTTCTACAATGAGCAGTTCTTC
CASSQGQGFYNEQFF
>TRBJ2-5|NA|TRBV4-1|NA
TGCGCCAGCAGCCAAGAAGGGCTACCGACGGAGACCCAGTACTTC
CASSQEGLPTETQYF
>TRBJ1-5|NA|TRBV2|TRBD1
TGTGCCAGCAGGGAAGACAGGGGGAGCAATCAGCCCCAGCATTTT
CASREDRGSNQPQHF
>TRBJ1-3|once|TRBV28|NA
TGTGCCAGCAGTCCGACCCTCGACATGAGGAACACCATATATTTT
CASSPTLDMRNTIYF